This TCR beta chain was observed in a study of T-cell reconstitution after alpha-beta-depleted transplantation in children. Unique molecular identifiers were incorporated during preparation of the TCRbeta library. TCRdb analysed the PCR reads with MiXCR anew, one entry per CDR3 protein. The top ten clones hold 13% of a sample with approximately 210,000 distinct CDR3 sequences, roughly 15% of them seen once. Germline-derived CDR1 and CDR2 are MDHEN and SYDVKM. This CDR3 has 18 amino acids. V shed 4 bases and J 7 bases; nucleotides not matched to a gene: 16. This clonotype was detected many times. The source material was PBMCs from the stem cell graft donor, sampled from the stem cell graft. The V gene is TRBV28, the J gene TRBJ2-5; the match to TRBD2 covers 12 bases. The source of this sequence is a human donor who donated a stem cell graft to a child with acute lymphoblastic leukemia. The CDR3 loop reads CASSSSYIRLAGEVTQYF. The CDR3, as DNA: TGTGCCAGCAGTTCGTCCTACATAAGACTAGCGGGAGAGGTGACCCAGTACTTC.